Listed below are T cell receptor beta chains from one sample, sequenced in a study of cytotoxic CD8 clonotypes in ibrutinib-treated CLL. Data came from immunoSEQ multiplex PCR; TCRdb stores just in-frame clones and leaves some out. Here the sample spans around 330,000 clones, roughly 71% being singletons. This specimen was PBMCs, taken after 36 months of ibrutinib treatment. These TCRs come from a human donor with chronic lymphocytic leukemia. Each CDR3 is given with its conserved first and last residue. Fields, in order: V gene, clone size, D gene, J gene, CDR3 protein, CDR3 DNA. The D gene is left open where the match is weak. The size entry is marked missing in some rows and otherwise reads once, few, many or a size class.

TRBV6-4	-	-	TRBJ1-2	CASSDCQGCGYTF	TGTGCCAGCAGTGACTGCCAGGGTTGTGGCTACACCTTC
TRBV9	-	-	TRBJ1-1	CASGASGKAFF	TGTGCCAGTGGAGCGTCGGGGAAAGCTTTCTTT
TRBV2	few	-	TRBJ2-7	CASRFRGGGYEQYF	TGTGCCAGCAGGTTTCGCGGTGGAGGGTACGAGCAGTACTTC
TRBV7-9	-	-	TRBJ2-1	CASSKVGQLPSVQFF	TGTGCCAGCAGCAAAGTGGGCCAGCTTCCGTCCGTGCAGTTCTTC
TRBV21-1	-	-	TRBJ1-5	CASSKAWGTNYSNQPQHF	TGTGCCAGCAGCAAAGCGTGGGGGACAAATTATAGCAATCAGCCCCAGCATTTT
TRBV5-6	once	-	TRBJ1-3	CASSLSPGQGNTIYF	TGTGCCAGCAGCTTGAGTCCGGGACAAGGAAACACCATATATTTT
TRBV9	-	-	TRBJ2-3	CASSVGGPADTQYF	TGTGCCAGCAGCGTAGGGGGACCGGCGGATACGCAGTATTTT
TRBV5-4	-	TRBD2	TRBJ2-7	CASSLSVAGGLYEQYF	TGTGCCAGCAGCTTATCAGTAGCGGGAGGACTTTACGAGCAGTACTTC
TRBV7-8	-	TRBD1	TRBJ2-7	CASSKRRQGFSYEQYF	TGTGCCAGCAGTAAGCGAAGACAGGGGTTCTCCTACGAGCAGTACTTC
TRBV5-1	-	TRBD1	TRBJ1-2	CASRDRGDGYTF	TGCGCCAGCCGGGACAGGGGTGATGGCTACACCTTC
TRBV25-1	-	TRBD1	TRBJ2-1	CASSPDRGRKYEQFF	TGTGCCAGCAGTCCGGACAGGGGGCGTAAATATGAGCAGTTCTTC
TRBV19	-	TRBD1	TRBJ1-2	CASSIRYRGRILPGGYTF	TGTGCCAGTAGTATCCGGTACAGGGGGCGAATTCTTCCGGGTGGCTACACCTTC
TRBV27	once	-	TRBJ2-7	CASSSRTTPPYEQYF	TGTGCCAGCAGTTCCCGGACTACACCCCCCTACGAGCAGTACTTC
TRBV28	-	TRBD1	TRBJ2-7	CASNHRGVLSYEQYF	TGTGCCAGCAACCACAGGGGGGTCCTCTCCTACGAGCAGTACTTC
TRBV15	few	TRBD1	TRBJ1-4	CATGQGTTNEKLFF	TGTGCCACCGGACAGGGGACAACTAATGAAAAACTGTTTTTT
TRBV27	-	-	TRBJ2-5	CASSFWWKETQYF	TGTGCCAGCAGTTTTTGGTGGAAAGAGACCCAGTACTTC
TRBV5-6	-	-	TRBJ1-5	CASSFAGRNQPQHF	TGTGCCAGCAGCTTCGCGGGGCGCAATCAGCCCCAGCATTTT
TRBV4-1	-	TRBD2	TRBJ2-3	CASSAWTSGRGSPDTQYF	TGCGCCAGCAGCGCCTGGACTAGCGGGAGGGGGAGCCCAGATACGCAGTATTTT
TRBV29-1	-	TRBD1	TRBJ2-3	CSVEDADDRGFRTDTQYF	TGCAGCGTTGAAGATGCCGATGACAGGGGATTCCGCACAGATACGCAGTATTTT
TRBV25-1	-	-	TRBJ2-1	CASSAVEPVLSDNEQFF	TGTGCCAGCAGTGCTGTCGAGCCAGTCCTATCCGACAATGAGCAGTTCTTC
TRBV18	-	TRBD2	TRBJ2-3	CASSPTLSGGAFADTQYF	TGTGCCAGCTCACCAACGCTTAGCGGGGGGGCCTTTGCAGATACGCAGTATTTT
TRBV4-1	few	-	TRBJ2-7	CASSQGGSGDEQYF	TGCGCCAGCAGCCAAGGGGGGTCCGGGGACGAGCAGTACTTC